This record covers a single T cell receptor (beta chain). Original data processing: The assay estimated nucleated cells by amplifying reference gene primers. The method was immunoSEQ multiplex PCR; TCRdb's version includes in-frame clones alone and lacks a portion of them. The V and J calls and clone size are taken from that table; D and trimming were inferred from the DNA. Of tens of thousands of clones listed, approximately 88% were seen once; the top ten hold less than 75%. These data come from a study of blood T cell repertoires in COVID-19. Whole-study context: Samples came from the United States, Italy and Spain, spanning acute and convalescent COVID-19. The analysed material was cDNA or gDNA that came from T cells, B-cell-depleted T cells, or PBMCs.

Trimming shortened V by 7 bases and J by 4 bases, and 18 bases separated the two germline ends. Germline CDR1 reads SQVTM; CDR2 reads ANQGSEA. The CDR3 totals 14 residues. The source material was peripheral blood. The chain has TRBV29-1 and TRBJ2-3, with D possibly TRBD1 on 6 matching bases. The clonotype comes from a man aged 65 to 85 with acute or convalescent COVID-19. CDR3 residues: CSATSVRGSDTQYF. The CDR3 DNA reads TGCAGCGCAACTTCTGTCAGGGGCTCAGATACGCAGTATTTT.